These T cell receptor beta chains were read from a single sample in a study of CD8+CD57+ T cells in acquired aplastic anemia. One entry per CDR3 protein results from TCRdb running MiXCR on the reads. Found here are roughly 250,000 distinct CDR3 sequences, approximately 50% of them singletons; the top ten hold over 7.5%. Sequencing was done on a sample of sorted CD4+, CD8+, or CD8+CD57+ T cells (not recorded which) from PBMCs. These receptor sequences come from a human donor with aplastic anemia. The conserved cysteine and the conserved F or W are not part of the CDR3 here. D genes are given only for firm matches.

cdr3_length j_call v_call d_call cdr3_aa
13 TRBJ1-2 TRBV24-1 - ATSETHSSNYGYT
14 TRBJ1-4 TRBV6-2/TRBV6-3 - ASGEQSGTVDEKLF
15 TRBJ2-1 TRBV7-9 TRBD2 ASSLGEGLAGNNEQF
14 TRBJ2-1 TRBV7-9 - ASSLITRGSNNEQF
12 TRBJ2-7 TRBV28 TRBD1 ASSQTGGFGEQY
12 TRBJ1-1 TRBV7-9 - ASSLGQANTEAF
13 TRBJ2-2 TRBV19 TRBD1 ASSTGTVNTGELF
12 TRBJ2-7 TRBV7-3 TRBD1 ASSLTGGDYEQY
11 TRBJ1-2 TRBV10-3 - ATSESTGDGYT
13 TRBJ1-1 TRBV6-1 - ASSEYGGENTEAF
14 TRBJ2-3 TRBV15 TRBD2 ATSRDSGGASDTQY
14 TRBJ2-1 TRBV10-3 TRBD1 AISESGTASYNEQF
13 TRBJ2-7 TRBV7-9 TRBD1 ASSQPGTGLYEQY
11 TRBJ2-5 TRBV7-6 - ASRDQVQETQY
15 TRBJ2-5 TRBV9 TRBD2 ASSVGTSGAGQETQY
11 TRBJ1-2 TRBV27 TRBD1 ASSLRETGRYT
15 TRBJ1-5 TRBV6-2/TRBV6-3 TRBD1 ASSWTQGKSSNQPQH
14 TRBJ1-4 TRBV6-2/TRBV6-3 - ASSYGQTPGSEKLF
13 TRBJ2-1 TRBV3-1 TRBD2 ASSSRLAGDNEQF
12 TRBJ1-6 TRBV5-1 - ASSVTETNSPLH
12 TRBJ1-1 TRBV7-8 - ASSLVLRDTEAF
13 TRBJ2-1 TRBV19 TRBD2 ASRPGLPSYNEQF
10 TRBJ2-1 TRBV15 - ATSRDYNEQF
14 TRBJ2-1 TRBV13 - ASSLGRGGVGGEQF
13 TRBJ2-7 TRBV9 TRBD2 ASSVYGGGSYEQY
12 TRBJ2-3 TRBV13 - ASSQGRRTDTQY
11 TRBJ2-7 TRBV27 - ASRPGVIYEQY
15 TRBJ1-1 TRBV20-1 TRBD1 SARDGDRGLFVTEAF